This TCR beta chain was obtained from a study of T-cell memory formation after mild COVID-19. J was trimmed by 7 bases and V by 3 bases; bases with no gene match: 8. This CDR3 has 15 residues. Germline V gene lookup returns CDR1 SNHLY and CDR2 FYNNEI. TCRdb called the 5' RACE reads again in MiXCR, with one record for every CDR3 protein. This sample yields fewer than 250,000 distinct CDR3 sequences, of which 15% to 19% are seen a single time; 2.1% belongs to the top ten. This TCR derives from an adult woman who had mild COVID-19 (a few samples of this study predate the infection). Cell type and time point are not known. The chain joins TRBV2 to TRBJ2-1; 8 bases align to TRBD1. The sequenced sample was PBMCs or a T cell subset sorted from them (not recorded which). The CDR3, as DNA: TGTGCCAGCAGTGAGGGCCAGGGGGCGTTGAATGAGCAGTTCTTC. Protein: CASSEGQGALNEQFF.